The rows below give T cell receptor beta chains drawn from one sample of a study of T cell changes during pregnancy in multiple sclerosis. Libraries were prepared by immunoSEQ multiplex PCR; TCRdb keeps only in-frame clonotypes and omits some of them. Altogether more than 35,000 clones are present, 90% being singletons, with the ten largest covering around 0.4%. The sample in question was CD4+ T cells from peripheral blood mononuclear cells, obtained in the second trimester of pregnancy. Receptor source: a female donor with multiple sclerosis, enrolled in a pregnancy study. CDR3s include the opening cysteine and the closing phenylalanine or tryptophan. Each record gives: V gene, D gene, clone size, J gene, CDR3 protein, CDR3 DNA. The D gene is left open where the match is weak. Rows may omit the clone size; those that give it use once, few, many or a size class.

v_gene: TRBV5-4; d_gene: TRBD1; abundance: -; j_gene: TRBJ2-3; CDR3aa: CASRPRDRGSTDTQYF; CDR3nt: TGTGCCAGCAGGCCCCGGGACAGGGGGAGCACAGATACGCAGTATTTT
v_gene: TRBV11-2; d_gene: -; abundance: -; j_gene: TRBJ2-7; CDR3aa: CASRQLNDRRYEQYF; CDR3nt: TGTGCCAGCCGCCAACTCAACGACAGGAGATACGAGCAGTACTTC
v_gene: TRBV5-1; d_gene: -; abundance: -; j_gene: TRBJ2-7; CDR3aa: CASSLDAGSYEQYF; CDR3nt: TGCGCCAGCAGCTTGGATGCAGGGTCCTACGAGCAGTACTTC
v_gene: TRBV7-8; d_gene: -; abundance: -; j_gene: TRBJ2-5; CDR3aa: CASSLAEGSRETQYF; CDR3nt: TGTGCCAGCAGCTTAGCGGAGGGGTCACGAGAGACCCAGTACTTC
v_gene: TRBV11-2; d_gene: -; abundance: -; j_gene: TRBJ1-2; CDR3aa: CASSSPSRGSNYGYTF; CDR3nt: TGTGCCAGCAGCTCCCCCTCCAGGGGCTCTAACTATGGCTACACCTTC
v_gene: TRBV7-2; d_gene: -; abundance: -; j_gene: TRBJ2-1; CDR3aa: CASSLWGGPRNEQFF; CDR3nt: TGTGCCAGCAGCCTCTGGGGGGGCCCGCGGAATGAGCAGTTCTTC
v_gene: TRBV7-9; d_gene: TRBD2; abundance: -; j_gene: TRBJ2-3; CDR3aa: CASSLKATSGRNTDTQYF; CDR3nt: TGTGCCAGCAGCTTAAAGGCGACTAGCGGGAGGAACACAGATACGCAGTATTTT
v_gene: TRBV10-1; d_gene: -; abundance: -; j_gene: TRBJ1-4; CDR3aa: CASSEFRATRWRVTNEKLFF; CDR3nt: TGCGCCAGCAGTGAGTTCAGGGCTACACGGTGGAGGGTAACTAATGAAAAACTGTTTTTT
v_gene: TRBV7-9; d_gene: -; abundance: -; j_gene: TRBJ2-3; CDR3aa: CASSLKRPYLGWADTQYF; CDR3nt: TGTGCCAGCAGCTTAAAGCGGCCTTATCTCGGGTGGGCAGATACGCAGTATTTT
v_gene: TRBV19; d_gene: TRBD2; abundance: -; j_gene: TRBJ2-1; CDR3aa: CASSTSGGGEQFF; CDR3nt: TGTGCCAGTAGTACTAGCGGGGGGGGTGAGCAGTTCTTC
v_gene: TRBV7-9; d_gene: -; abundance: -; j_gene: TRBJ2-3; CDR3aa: CASSLKGGSTQYF; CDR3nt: TGTGCCAGCAGCTTAAAGGGGGGGAGTACGCAGTATTTT
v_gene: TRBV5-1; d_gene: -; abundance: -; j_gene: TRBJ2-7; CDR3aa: CASSLGISTETYEQYF; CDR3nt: TGCGCCAGCAGCTTGGGTATCTCGACGGAGACCTACGAGCAGTACTTC
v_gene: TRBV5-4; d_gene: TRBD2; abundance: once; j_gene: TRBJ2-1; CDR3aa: CASSLGLAGVRNEQFF; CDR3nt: TGTGCCAGCAGCTTGGGGCTAGCGGGGGTCAGGAATGAGCAGTTCTTC
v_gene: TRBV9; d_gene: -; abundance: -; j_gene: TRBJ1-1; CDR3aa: CASSADLGAAAFF; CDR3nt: TGTGCCAGCAGCGCCGATTTGGGGGCGGCAGCTTTCTTT
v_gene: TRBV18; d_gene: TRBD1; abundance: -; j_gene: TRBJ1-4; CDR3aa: CASSPRQGDEKLFF; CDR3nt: TGTGCCAGCTCACCGAGACAGGGCGATGAAAAACTGTTTTTT
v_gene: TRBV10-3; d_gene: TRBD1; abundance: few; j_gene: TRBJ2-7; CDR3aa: CAISESEGGAIVYEQYF; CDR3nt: TGTGCCATCAGTGAGTCGGAAGGGGGCGCGATTGTCTACGAGCAGTACTTC
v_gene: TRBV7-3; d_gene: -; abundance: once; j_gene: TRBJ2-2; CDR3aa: CASSPTGNTGELFF; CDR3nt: TGTGCCAGCAGCCCAACAGGGAACACCGGGGAGCTGTTTTTT
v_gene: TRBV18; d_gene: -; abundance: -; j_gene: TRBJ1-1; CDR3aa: CASSPTENTEAFF; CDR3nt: TGTGCCAGCTCACCGACAGAAAACACTGAAGCTTTCTTT
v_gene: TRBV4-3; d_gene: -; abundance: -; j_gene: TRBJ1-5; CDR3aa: CASSQVGGGSNQPQHF; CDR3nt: TGCGCCAGCAGCCAAGTTGGGGGGGGCAGCAATCAGCCCCAGCATTTT
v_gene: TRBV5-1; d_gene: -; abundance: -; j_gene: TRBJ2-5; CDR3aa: CASSWATGSQETQYF; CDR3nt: TGCGCCAGCAGCTGGGCTACAGGGTCCCAAGAGACCCAGTACTTC
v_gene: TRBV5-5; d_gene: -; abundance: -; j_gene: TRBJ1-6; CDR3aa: CASSSGTLNSPLHF; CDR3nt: TGTGCCAGCAGCTCCGGGACACTAAATTCACCCCTCCACTTT
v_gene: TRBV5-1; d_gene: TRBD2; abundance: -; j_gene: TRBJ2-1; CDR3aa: CASSPLAGVLDEQFF; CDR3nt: TGCGCCAGCAGCCCTCTAGCGGGAGTGTTGGATGAGCAGTTCTTC
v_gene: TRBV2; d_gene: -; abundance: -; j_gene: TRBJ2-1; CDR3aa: CASRRGIGSYNEQFF; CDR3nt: TGTGCCAGCAGGCGGGGCATTGGATCTTATAATGAGCAGTTCTTC
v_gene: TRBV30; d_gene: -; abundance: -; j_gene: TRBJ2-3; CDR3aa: CAWSGRVSFTDTQYF; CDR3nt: TGTGCCTGGAGTGGGAGAGTTTCTTTCACAGATACGCAGTATTTT
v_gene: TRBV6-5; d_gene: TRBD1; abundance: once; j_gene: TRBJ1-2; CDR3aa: CASSYSTGNGYTF; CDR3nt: TGTGCCAGCAGTTACTCGACAGGGAATGGCTACACCTTC
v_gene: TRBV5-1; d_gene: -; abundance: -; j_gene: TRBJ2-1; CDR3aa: CASSLQGNEQFF; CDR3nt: TGCGCCAGCAGCTTACAGGGCAATGAGCAGTTCTTC
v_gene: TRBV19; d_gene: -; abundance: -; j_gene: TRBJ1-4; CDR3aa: CASSTLGQINEKLFF; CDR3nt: TGTGCCAGTAGTACCCTCGGACAGATAAATGAAAAACTGTTTTTT
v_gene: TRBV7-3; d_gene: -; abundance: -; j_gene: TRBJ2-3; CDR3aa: CASSSTKADTQYF; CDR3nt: TGTGCCAGCAGCTCCACAAAAGCAGATACGCAGTATTTT
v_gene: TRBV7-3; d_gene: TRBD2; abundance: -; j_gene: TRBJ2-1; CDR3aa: CASSLNGRVPKSSYNEQFF; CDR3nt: TGTGCCAGCAGCTTAAATGGGAGGGTGCCGAAAAGCTCCTACAATGAGCAGTTCTTC
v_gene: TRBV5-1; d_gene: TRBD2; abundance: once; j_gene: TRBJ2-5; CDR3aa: CASSIQGGETQYF; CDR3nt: TGCGCCAGCAGCATTCAGGGAGGGGAGACCCAGTACTTC
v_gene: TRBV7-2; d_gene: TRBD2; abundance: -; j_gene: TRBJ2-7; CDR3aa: CASSLDRFAGGREQYF; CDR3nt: TGTGCCAGCAGCTTAGACCGGTTCGCGGGGGGGCGCGAGCAGTACTTC
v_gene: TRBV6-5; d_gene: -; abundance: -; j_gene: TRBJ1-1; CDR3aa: CASSRRRGRTEAFF; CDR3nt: TGTGCCAGCAGCCGACGTAGAGGGCGCACTGAAGCTTTCTTT
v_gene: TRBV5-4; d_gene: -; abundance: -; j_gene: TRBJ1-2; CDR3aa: CASSLRTSSYTF; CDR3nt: TGTGCCAGCAGCTTACGTACTTCTAGCTACACCTTC
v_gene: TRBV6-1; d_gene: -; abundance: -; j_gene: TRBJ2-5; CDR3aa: CASSESGARHQYF; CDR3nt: TGTGCCAGCAGTGAAAGCGGCGCGCGCCACCAGTACTTC
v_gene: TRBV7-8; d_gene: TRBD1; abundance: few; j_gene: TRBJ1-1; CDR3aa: CASSLQGATEAFF; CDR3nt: TGTGCCAGCAGCTTACAGGGGGCAACTGAAGCTTTCTTT
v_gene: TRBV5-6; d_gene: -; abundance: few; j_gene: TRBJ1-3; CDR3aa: CASSEPGNTIYF; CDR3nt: TGTGCCAGCAGCGAGCCTGGAAACACCATATATTTT
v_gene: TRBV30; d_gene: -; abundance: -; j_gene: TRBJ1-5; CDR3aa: CAWSLDNNQPQHF; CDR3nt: TGTGCCTGGAGTCTGGACAACAATCAGCCCCAGCATTTT
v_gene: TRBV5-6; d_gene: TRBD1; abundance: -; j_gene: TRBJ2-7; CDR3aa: CASTGDSGRYEQYF; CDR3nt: TGTGCCAGCACAGGGGACAGTGGTAGGTACGAGCAGTACTTC
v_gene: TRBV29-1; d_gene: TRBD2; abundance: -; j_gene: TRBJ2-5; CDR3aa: CSGLGRALGDQYF; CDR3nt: TGCAGCGGGCTCGGGAGGGCCCTAGGTGACCAGTACTTC
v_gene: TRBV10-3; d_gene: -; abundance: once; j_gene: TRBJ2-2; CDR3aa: CAITQGVSTGELFF; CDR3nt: TGTGCCATCACCCAGGGTGTGAGCACCGGGGAGCTGTTTTTT
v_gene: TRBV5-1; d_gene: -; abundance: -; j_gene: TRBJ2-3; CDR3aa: CASSLLTDTQYF; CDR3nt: TGCGCCAGCAGCTTGTTAACAGATACGCAGTATTTT
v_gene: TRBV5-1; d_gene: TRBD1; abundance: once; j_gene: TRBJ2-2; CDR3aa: CASLPGQGRTGELFF; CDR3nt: TGCGCCAGCCTCCCGGGACAGGGCAGGACCGGGGAGCTGTTTTTT
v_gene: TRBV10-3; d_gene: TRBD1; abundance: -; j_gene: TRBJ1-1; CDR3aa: CAISGTGGSDTEAFF; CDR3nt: TGTGCCATCAGTGGGACAGGGGGCTCTGACACTGAAGCTTTCTTT
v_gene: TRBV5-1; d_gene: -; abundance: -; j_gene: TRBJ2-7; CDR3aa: CASSFSTGSLEQYF; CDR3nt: TGCGCCAGCAGCTTTTCAACGGGGTCTTTGGAGCAGTACTTC
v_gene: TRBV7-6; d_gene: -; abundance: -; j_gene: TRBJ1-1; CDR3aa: CASSPRPLNTEAFF; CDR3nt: TGTGCCAGCAGCCCCAGGCCTCTTAACACTGAAGCTTTCTTT
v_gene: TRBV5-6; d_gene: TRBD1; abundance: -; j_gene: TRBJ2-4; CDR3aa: CASSLGRGKNIQYF; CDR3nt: TGTGCCAGCAGCCTCGGCAGGGGGAAAAACATTCAGTACTTC
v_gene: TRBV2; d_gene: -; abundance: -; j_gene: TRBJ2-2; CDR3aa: CASRTTGTGELFF; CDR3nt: TGTGCCAGCAGGACTACGGGCACCGGGGAGCTGTTTTTT
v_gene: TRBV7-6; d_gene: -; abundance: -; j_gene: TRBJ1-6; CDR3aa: CASSLANEQTLHF; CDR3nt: TGTGCCAGCAGCTTAGCGAATGAACAGACCCTCCACTTT
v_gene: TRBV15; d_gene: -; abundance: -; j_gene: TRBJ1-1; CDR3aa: CATSRGRGLNTEAFF; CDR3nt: TGTGCCACCAGCAGAGGTCGCGGTCTGAACACTGAAGCTTTCTTT
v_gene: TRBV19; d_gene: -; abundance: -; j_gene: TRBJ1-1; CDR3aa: CASAGVYPEAFF; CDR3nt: TGTGCCAGTGCAGGGGTTTATCCTGAAGCTTTCTTT
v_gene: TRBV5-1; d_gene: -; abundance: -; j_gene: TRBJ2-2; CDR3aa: CASSPVRAGTGELFF; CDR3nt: TGCGCCAGCAGCCCAGTCAGAGCGGGCACCGGGGAGCTGTTTTTT
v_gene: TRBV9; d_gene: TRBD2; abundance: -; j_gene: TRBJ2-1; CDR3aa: CASSVAPGVGLAGFEQFF; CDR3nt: TGTGCCAGCAGCGTAGCGCCGGGAGTGGGACTAGCGGGTTTTGAGCAGTTCTTC
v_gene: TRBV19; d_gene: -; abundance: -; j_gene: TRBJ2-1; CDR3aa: CASREGVSSYNEQFF; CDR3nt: TGTGCCAGTAGGGAAGGAGTCAGCTCCTACAATGAGCAGTTCTTC